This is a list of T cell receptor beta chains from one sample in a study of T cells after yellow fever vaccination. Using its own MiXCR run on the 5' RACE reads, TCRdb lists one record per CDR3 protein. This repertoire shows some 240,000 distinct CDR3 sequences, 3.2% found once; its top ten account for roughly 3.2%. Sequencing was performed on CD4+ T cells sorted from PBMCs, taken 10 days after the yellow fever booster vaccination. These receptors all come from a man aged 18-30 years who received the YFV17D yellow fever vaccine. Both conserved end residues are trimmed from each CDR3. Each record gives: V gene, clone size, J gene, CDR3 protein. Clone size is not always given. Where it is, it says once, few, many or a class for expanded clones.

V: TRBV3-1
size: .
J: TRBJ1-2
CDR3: ASSQATQSYT

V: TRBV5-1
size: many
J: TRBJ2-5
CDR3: ASSRDGSQETQY

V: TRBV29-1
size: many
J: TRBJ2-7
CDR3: SVDRQGEGEQY

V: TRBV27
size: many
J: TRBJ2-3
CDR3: ASSRVAGTSTDTQY

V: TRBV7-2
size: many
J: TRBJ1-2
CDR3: ASSLRDRRSYT

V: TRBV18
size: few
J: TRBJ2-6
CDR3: ASSPDRQGGNVLT

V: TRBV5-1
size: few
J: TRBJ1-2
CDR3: ASSLVGQGKDGYT

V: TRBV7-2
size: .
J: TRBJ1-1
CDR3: ASSRQGGMNTEAF

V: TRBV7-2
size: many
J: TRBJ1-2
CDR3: ASSGGIGYGYT

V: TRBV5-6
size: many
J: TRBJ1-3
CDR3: ASSWDGGSGNTIY

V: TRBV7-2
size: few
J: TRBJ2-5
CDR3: ASSLGMPPETQY

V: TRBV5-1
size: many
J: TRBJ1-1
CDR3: ASSFMGHGTEAF

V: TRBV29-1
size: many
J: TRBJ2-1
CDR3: SVDGTKRDSSYNEQF

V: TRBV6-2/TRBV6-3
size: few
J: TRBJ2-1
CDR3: ASSYRNYNEQF

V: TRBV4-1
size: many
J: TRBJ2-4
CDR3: ASSQGLWYIQY

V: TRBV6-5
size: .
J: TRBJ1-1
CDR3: ASSYGNRANTEAF

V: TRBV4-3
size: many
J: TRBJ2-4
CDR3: ASSQEYSLAKNIQY

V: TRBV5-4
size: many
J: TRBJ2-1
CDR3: ASNPLGRGGREQF

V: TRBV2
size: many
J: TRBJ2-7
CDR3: ASSAGGSSYEQY

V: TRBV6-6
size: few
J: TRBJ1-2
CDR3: ASSYSRGRGVYGYT

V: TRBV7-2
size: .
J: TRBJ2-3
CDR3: ASSRDLKDRDTQY

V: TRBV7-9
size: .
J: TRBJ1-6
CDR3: ASSLVQSSPLH

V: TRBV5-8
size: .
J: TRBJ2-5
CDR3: ASGEKGGGKTQY

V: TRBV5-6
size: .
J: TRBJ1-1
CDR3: ASSLAGTGLNTEAF

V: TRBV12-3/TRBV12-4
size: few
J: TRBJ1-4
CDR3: ASSRQPEKLF

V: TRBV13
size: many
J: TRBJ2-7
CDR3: ASSLGRRDRSGEQY

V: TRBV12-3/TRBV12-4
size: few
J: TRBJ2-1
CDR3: ASSLGRIGNEQF

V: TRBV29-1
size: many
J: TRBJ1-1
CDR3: SVDSANTEAF

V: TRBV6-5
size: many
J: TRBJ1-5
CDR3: ASSYSIGGQPQH

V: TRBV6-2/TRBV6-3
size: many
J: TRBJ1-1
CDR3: ASSSTRVTEAF

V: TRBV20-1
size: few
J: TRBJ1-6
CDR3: SAPYLSQAFNSPLH

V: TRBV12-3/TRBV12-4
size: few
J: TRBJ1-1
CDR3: ASSLVAQQNTEAF

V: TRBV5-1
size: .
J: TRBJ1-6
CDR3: ASRTAGTGGNSPLH

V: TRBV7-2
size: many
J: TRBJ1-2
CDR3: ASSNRASTIDYGYT

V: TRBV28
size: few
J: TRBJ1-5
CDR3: ASGRFLAQH

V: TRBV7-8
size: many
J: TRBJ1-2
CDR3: ASSSLYGTKGGYT